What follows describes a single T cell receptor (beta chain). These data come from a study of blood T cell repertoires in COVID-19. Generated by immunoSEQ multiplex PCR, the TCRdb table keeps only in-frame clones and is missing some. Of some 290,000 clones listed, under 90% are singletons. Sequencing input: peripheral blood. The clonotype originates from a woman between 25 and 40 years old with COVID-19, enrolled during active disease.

The CDR3 sequence is CASSHRTGELFF. The CDR3 DNA reads as TGCGCCAGCAGCCACCGTACCGGGGAGCTGTTTTTT. V is TRBV4-1 and J is TRBJ2-2; D uncertain. The germline V gene has CDR1 MGHRA and CDR2 YSYEKL. V lost 3 bases and J lost 5, with 4 bases in between. The CDR3 loop spans 12 amino acids.